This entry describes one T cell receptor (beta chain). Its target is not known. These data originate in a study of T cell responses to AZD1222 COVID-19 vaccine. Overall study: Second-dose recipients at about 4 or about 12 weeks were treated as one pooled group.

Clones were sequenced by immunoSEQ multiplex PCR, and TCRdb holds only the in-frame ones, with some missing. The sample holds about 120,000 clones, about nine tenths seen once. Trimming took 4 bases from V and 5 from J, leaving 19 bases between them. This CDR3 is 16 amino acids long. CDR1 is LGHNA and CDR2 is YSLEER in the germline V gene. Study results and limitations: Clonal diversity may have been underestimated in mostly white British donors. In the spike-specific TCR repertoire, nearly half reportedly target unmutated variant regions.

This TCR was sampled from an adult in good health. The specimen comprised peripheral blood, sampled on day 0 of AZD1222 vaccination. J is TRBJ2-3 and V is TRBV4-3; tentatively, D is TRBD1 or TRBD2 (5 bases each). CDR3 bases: TGCGCCAGCAGCCCCGGGGCTAGCCCCATCCGAGATACGCAGTATTTT. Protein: CASSPGASPIRDTQYF.